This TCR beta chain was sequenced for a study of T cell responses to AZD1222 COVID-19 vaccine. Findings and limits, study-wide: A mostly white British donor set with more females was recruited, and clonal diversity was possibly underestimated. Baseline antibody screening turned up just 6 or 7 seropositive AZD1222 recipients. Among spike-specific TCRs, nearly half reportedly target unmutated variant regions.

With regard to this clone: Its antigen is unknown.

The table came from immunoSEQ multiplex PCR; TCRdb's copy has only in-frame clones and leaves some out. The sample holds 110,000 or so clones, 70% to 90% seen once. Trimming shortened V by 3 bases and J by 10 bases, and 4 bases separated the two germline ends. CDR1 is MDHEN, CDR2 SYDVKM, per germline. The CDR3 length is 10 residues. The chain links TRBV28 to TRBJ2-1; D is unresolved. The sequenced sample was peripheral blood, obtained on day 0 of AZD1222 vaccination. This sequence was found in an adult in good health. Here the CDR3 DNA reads TGTGCCAGCAGTTTGAGGGAGCAGTTCTTC. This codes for CASSLREQFF.